This T cell receptor (beta chain) was recovered during a study of T cell changes during pregnancy in multiple sclerosis. Germline V gene sequence: CDR1 LGHNA, CDR2 YSLEER. The CDR3 totals 15 residues. Trimming took 4 bases from V and 5 from J, leaving 18 bases between them. Only in-frame clones appear in the TCRdb table, and some are missing; sequencing was by immunoSEQ multiplex PCR. The table records 40,000 to 45,000 clones, around 90% of them present only once. The TCR comes from a female donor with multiple sclerosis, enrolled in a pregnancy study. Sequencing was performed on CD4+ T cells from peripheral blood mononuclear cells, taken before pregnancy. The chain is built from TRBV4-3 and TRBJ2-7; possibly TRBD2 for D (6 bases). CDR3 in DNA: TGCGCCAGCAGCCGGACCCCCGGGGGTGTCAACGAGCAGTACTTC. Translating it yields CASSRTPGGVNEQYF.